This T cell receptor (beta chain) was identified during a study of prognosis after radiotherapy for stage I lung cancer (dated by TCRdb to the early 2020s). As for the study more broadly: Between April 2018 and early 2019, about 20 patients with stage I NSCLC were enrolled in Nanjing, China. The study sequenced some 38 blood samples from about 19 patients, one before and one after SBRT per patient. The cohort was made up of around 13 men and a handful of women, with a median age of approximately 74 years and an age range of 53 to 84 years. Squamous cell carcinoma histology was identified in more than five patients, and adenocarcinoma histology was identified in twelve patients. Patients with newly diagnosed primary stage I lung tumors numbered approximately 13, with roughly five others having oligometastatic NSCLC after surgical resection of the primary tumor. This study profiled peripheral blood TCR beta repertoires from stage I NSCLC patients before and after stereotactic body radiotherapy and linked the repertoires to distant failure. Distant metastases were developed by four of the 19 patients after SBRT, at a median of around seven months, whereas no significant progression was observed in the other 15 patients. SBRT was not combined with any concurrent therapy in any patient. Every patient was regarded as medically inoperable, because of comorbidities in 11 to 13 cases and refusal of surgery in several cases. SBRT was delivered in 3 to 5 fractions with a biologically effective dose of at least 100 Gy, and image-guided IMRT or VMAT was used for delivery.

Two rounds of multiplex PCR on genomic DNA were used to amplify the TCR beta CDR3 region. In the first round of PCR, primers specific to each TRBV and TRBJ gene were used, and the primer sequences are filed in Chinese patent CN105087789A. Universal primers were used in the second PCR round. The Roche High Pure PCR Template Preparation Kit was used to extract genomic DNA from frozen PBMCs. Paired-end sequencing with 151 bp reads was performed on the libraries using an Illumina HiSeq 3000. In the source study's methods: CutAdapt was used to remove raw reads lacking the multiplex PCR primer sequences. PEAR was used to merge high-quality paired reads into contigs. TRB V, D and J gene segments were assigned to each contig with MiXCR by alignment to reference sequences. CDR3 sequences were clustered by base quality and sequence similarity to remove sequencing errors. Shannon entropy normalized by the natural log of productive TCR sequence number was used as the measure of diversity. One minus Shannon entropy divided by the natural log of the number of unique clonotypes was used as the definition of clonality. Using the Youden index from ROC curves, the researchers picked the repertoire-metric cut-offs for progression-free survival, and all analyses were carried out in R 3.5.3. TCRdb redid the processing of the public reads, applying fastp at Q25 and MiXCR, and retained in-frame beta chains. Every distinct CDR3 protein forms one entry, paired with its most common genes and DNA. The V and J calls here are based on TCRdb, not the publication. The sample profile shows about 35,000 distinct CDR3 sequences; less than 40% of them were found once. 16% of the sample is in the top ten clones.

A history of other malignancies or of prior chemotherapy or radiotherapy was absent in all patients, and node-negative disease was shown on CT and PET/CT in all patients. About 6.4 milliliters of peripheral venous blood were drawn into EDTA tubes at each of two time points. Ficoll-Paque Plus density-gradient centrifugation was used to isolate PBMCs. Right after collection, samples were kept at -80 degrees C until analysis. Ends trimmed: V by 1 base, J by 4 bases; bases unmatched to a gene: 3. The CDR3 numbers 15 residues from cysteine through phenylalanine. Of the read, only the CDR3 DNA is kept; its 45 bases are in frame from base 1. The germline V gene specifies MGHRA as CDR1 and YSYEKL as CDR2. This clonotype has a count of ten or more. The specificity of this receptor is unknown. No base-level quality is on record; no much larger clone is a single base apart. Broad study findings and their caveats: Tumor specificity of expanded TCR clones was not determined. Unique TCR clone counts fell after SBRT (median approximately 9,900 before versus several thousand after; Wilcoxon paired P=0.011). Differences by metastasis status were reportedly seen in TRBV and TRBJ usage frequencies, involving two V genes at baseline and, after SBRT, nine V genes and two J genes. All reported P values were unadjusted for multiple comparisons. Post-SBRT Shannon entropy and its change from baseline were lower in patients who developed distant metastases; baseline Shannon entropy was not associated with metastases. Limitations of the study included a small cohort and short follow-up, and the study findings need independent validation.

The rearrangement combines TRBV4-1 with TRBJ2-1; 8 middle bases align to TRBD2. This clonotype originated in a donor of 50 years or more with non-small cell lung cancer. The sequences come from PBMCs, collected before or after stereotactic body radiation therapy (not recorded which). The CDR3 region reads CASSQVAGRYNEQFF. The DNA is as follows: TGCGCCAGCAGCCAAGTAGCGGGGAGGTACAATGAGCAGTTCTTC.